The entry below describes one T cell receptor beta chain. This specimen belongs to a study of blood T cell repertoires in COVID-19. In the original workflow: Estimated nucleated cell counts came from reference gene primer amplification. TCRdb's copy holds only in-frame clones and misses some; the assay was immunoSEQ multiplex PCR. Clonal size and the V and J genes are those of that table, whereas D and trimming came from the DNA. Of 150,000 to 200,000 clones listed, about 88% are singletons. This sequence originates from a woman older than 75 with acute or convalescent COVID-19. The sample taken for sequencing was peripheral blood.

In DNA, the CDR3 is TGTGCCAGCAGTCCACAGCACGCCGGGGAGCTGTTTTTT. Amino acid sequence: CASSPQHAGELFF. The chain employs TRBV27 and TRBJ2-2; D uncertain. Germline V gene data show CDR1 as MNHEY and CDR2 as SMNVEV (reference sequence). Trimming took off 5 bases at V and 6 bases at J, with 10 bases between the two ends. This CDR3 comprises 13 residues.